These 10 T cell receptor beta chains share one sample of origin, sequenced in a study of CD8 T cells in Susac syndrome. Reverse transcription of roughly 0.5 to 1 ug RNA used random hexamers. TCRdb reprocessed the immunoSEQ multiplex PCR reads with MiXCR, giving one entry per CDR3 protein. This sample has some 180,000 distinct CDR3 sequences, with 85% to 95% found just once. Input material: CD4+ T cells from PBMCs. The source is a human donor with Susac syndrome.

This clonotype has just one count. This chain uses TRBV2 with TRBJ2-1, with 7 nucleotides matching TRBD1. CDR1 SNHLY and CDR2 FYNNEI come from the germline V gene. The CDR3 length is 16 residues. Unmatched junction bases numbered 9, after V lost 6 bases and J lost 1 base. CDR3 residues: CASRREQGISYNEQFF. In DNA form, the CDR3 reads TGTGCCAGCAGGAGGGAACAGGGGATTTCCTACAATGAGCAGTTCTTC.

This rearrangement joins TRBV7-6 to TRBJ2-6, with 12 bases identical to TRBD1. CDR3 length equals 20 residues. Per germline, CDR1 SGHVS and CDR2 FNYEAQ. V trimming: 1 base; J trimming: 0 bases; junction bases outside the gene matches: 7. CDR3 amino acids: CASSLGLPGQGASGANVLTF. DNA of the CDR3: TGTGCCAGCAGCTTAGGACTCCCGGGACAGGGGGCCTCTGGGGCCAACGTCCTGACTTTC. Drawing the rest from reference TRBV7-6 and TRBJ2-6, the complete variable domain is GAGVSQSPRYKVTKRGQDVALRCDPISGHVSLYWYRQALGQGPEFLTYFNYEAQQDKSGLPNDRFSAERPEGSISTLTIQRTEQRDSAMYRCASSLGLPGQGASGANVLTFGAGSRLTVL.

The chain is built from TRBV30 and TRBJ1-3, with D maybe TRBD1 (5 bases). The CDR3 contains 14 residues. V lost 4 bases to trimming and J lost 2 bases, with 12 bases between them. CDR1 and CDR2 (germline): GTSNPN, SVGIG (reference sequence). The CDR3 bases are TGTGCCTGGACCGCAGGGAGGGCTGGAAACACCATATATTTT. Its protein is CAWTAGRAGNTIYF.

The table lists this clonotype with a count of one. The chain couples TRBV29-1 to TRBJ2-3; a possible D gene is TRBD2 (5 bases). The CDR3 covers 13 residues. The germline V and J ends were trimmed by 6 bases and 2 bases, with 12 bases remaining between them. Germline V gene lookup returns CDR1 SQVTM and CDR2 ANQGSEA. The CDR3 loop reads CSVLYGLTDTQYF. CDR3 sequence (DNA): TGCAGCGTCCTTTACGGACTCACAGATACGCAGTATTTT.

The chain recombines TRBV20-1 with TRBJ2-2; D remains ambiguous. V shed 6 bases and J shed 4 bases, with 21 bases lying between them. Germline V gene data show CDR1 as DFQATT and CDR2 as SNEGSKA (reference sequence). The CDR3 is 16 amino acids. In DNA form, the CDR3 reads TGCAGTGCAGGATTGAGTGGCCTCCGAGGCACCGGGGAGCTGTTTTTT. It encodes CSAGLSGLRGTGELFF.

In its sample, this clonotype was seen once. This chain joins TRBV30 and TRBJ2-7; 8 bases align to TRBD1. Per the germline V gene, CDR1 is GTSNPN and CDR2 is SVGIG (reference sequence). The CDR3 covers 15 residues. J lost 3 bases, V lost 4 bases, and 11 bases had no gene match. CDR3 amino acids: CAWNLAVTGDYEQYF. DNA for the CDR3: TGTGCCTGGAACCTGGCGGTGACAGGGGACTACGAGCAGTACTTC.

V usage is TRBV12-3 or TRBV12-4 and J usage is TRBJ1-3; TRBD1 is a possible D gene (5 bases). The CDR3 runs 13 residues. Trimming cost V 2 bases and J 8 bases, with 10 bases left between them. The CDR3 protein is CASSLQGGDTIYF. CDR3 nucleotides: TGTGCCAGCAGTTTACAGGGTGGGGACACCATATATTTT.

V is TRBV6-5 and J is TRBJ2-7; 7 bases are shared with TRBD1. CDR3 length equals 15 residues. V lost 5 bases, J lost 0 bases, and 7 bases stayed unmatched. Germline V gene data show CDR1 as MNHEY and CDR2 as SVGAGI. CDR3 amino acids: CASSRQGLSSYEQYF. In nucleotides, the CDR3 is TGTGCCAGCAGTCGACAGGGATTAAGCTCCTACGAGCAGTACTTC.

This sequence joins TRBV29-1 and TRBJ1-2; possibly TRBD1 for D (6 bases). The germline V gene encodes CDR1 SQVTM and CDR2 ANQGSEA. This CDR3 contains 14 residues. The ends were cut back, 4 bases at V and 8 bases at J, with 20 bases in the middle. CDR3 amino acids: CSVAPQTGRGGYTF. DNA for the CDR3: TGCAGCGTTGCCCCCCAAACGGGTAGGGGGGGCTACACCTTC.

The chain has TRBV5-1 and TRBJ2-6; D possibly corresponds to TRBD2 (6 bases). The CDR3 extends over 17 amino acids. V lost 7 bases and J lost 4, with 21 bases in between. The germline CDR1 and CDR2 sequences are SGHRS and YFSETQ. CDR3 region: CASSLVEGYSGANVLTF. For the CDR3, the DNA is TGCGCCAGCTCCCTCGTGGAGGGGTATTCGGGGGCCAACGTCCTGACTTTC. Full variable domain (rest looked up from reference TRBV5-1 and TRBJ2-6): KAGVTQTPRYLIKTRGQQVTLSCSPISGHRSVSWYQQTPGQGLQFLFEYFSETQRNKGNFPGRFSGRQFSNSRSEMNVSTLELGDSALYLCASSLVEGYSGANVLTFGAGSRLTVL.